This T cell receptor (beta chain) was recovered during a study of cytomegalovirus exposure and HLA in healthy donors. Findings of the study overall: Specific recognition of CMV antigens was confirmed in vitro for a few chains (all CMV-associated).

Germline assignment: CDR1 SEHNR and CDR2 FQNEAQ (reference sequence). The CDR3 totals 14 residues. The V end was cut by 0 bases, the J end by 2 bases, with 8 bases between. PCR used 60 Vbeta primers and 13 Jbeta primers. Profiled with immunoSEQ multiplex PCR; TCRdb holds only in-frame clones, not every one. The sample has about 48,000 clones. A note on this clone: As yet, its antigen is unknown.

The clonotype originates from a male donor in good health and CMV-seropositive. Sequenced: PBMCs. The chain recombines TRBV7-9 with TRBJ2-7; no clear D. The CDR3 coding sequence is TGTGCCAGCAGCTTAGCGATCCAGGCCTACGAGCAGTACTTC. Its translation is CASSLAIQAYEQYF.